A single sample is the source of the 22 T cell receptor beta chains below, sequenced in a study of blood T cell repertoires in COVID-19. TCRdb keeps only in-frame clones here, not all; method: immunoSEQ multiplex PCR. The top ten hold around 4.8% of the sample, which has over 90,000 clones, roughly 76% seen once. The sequenced sample consisted of peripheral blood. These receptors were obtained from an older man with COVID-19, enrolled during active disease.

V is TRBV6-5 and J is TRBJ1-2, with 9 bases matching TRBD1. Germline V lookup: CDR1 MNHEY, CDR2 SVGAGI. V was clipped by 0 bases and J by 6 bases; unmatched bases: 2. CDR3 length equals 14 residues. The CDR3 reads CASSYSTGGDGYTF. In nucleotides, the CDR3 is TGTGCCAGCAGTTACTCGACAGGGGGGGATGGCTACACCTTC.

The rearrangement joins TRBV28 to TRBJ2-1, with 8 bases that match TRBD1. Germline V gene sequence: CDR1 MDHEN, CDR2 SYDVKM. With 3 bases clipped from V and 11 bases from J, the junction kept 9 bases outside the gene matches. CDR3 length equals 14 residues. CDR3 sequence: CASSLYNTGGQQFF. CDR3 nucleotide sequence: TGTGCCAGCAGTTTGTACAATACAGGGGGTCAGCAGTTCTTC. Using reference TRBV28 and TRBJ2-1 for the parts outside the CDR3, the full variable domain is DVKVTQSSRYLVKRTGEKVFLECVQDMDHENMFWYRQDPGLGLRLIYFSYDVKMKEKGDIPEGYSVSREKKERFSLILESASTNQTSMYLCASSLYNTGGQQFFGPGTRLTVL.

J is TRBJ2-2 and V is TRBV11-2, with D perhaps matching TRBD1 (5 bases). Trimming removed 5 bases at V and 2 bases at J, with 12 bases between. CDR3 length equals 15 residues. Germline CDR1 and CDR2: SGHAT and FQNNGV. The CDR3 bases are TGTGCCAGCAGCCCATTGGGGCTTAACACCGGGGAGCTGTTTTTT. It translates to CASSPLGLNTGELFF.

This chain connects TRBV9 to TRBJ2-1, with 14 bases matching TRBD2. Germline CDR1 is SGDLS and CDR2 is YYNGEE. Trimming cost V 1 base and J 7 bases; bases outside gene matches: 7. The CDR3 consists of 17 residues. The CDR3 nucleotides read TGTGCCAGCAGCGTAAGACTAGCGGGGGGGCAGGAAAATGAGCAGTTCTTC. Its protein is CASSVRLAGGQENEQFF.

This clone was seen just once. The chain uses TRBV29-1 and TRBJ2-3, with D possibly TRBD2 on 6 matching bases. The CDR3 is 12 residues long. V lost 4 bases and J 4 bases, leaving 9 bases between the germline ends. CDR1 and CDR2 (germline): SQVTM, ANQGSEA. Here the CDR3 reads CSVAEGSDTQYF. Written as DNA, the CDR3 is TGCAGCGTTGCGGAGGGATCAGATACGCAGTATTTT.

This chain links TRBV11-2 with TRBJ2-5, with TRBD2 matching 9 bases. With 6 bases clipped from V and 5 bases from J, the junction kept 16 bases outside the gene matches. CDR1 SGHAT and CDR2 FQNNGV come from the germline V gene. The CDR3 totals 17 residues. The DNA of the CDR3 is TGTGCCAGCAGGCGTCCCGCAGGGATTAGCGGGGGTGAGACCCAGTACTTC. Translated, it gives CASRRPAGISGGETQYF.

This clone has a handful of counts. This rearrangement joins TRBV27 to TRBJ2-4; 11 nucleotides line up with TRBD2. Trimming removed 7 bases from V and 0 bases from J; junction bases left unmatched: 14. CDR1 MNHEY and CDR2 SMNVEV come from the germline V gene (reference sequence). CDR3 length: 19 amino acids. The CDR3 region has the DNA TGTGCCAGCATAAGGGGACTAGCGGAGACACTTTTAGCCAAAAACATTCAGTACTTC. This gives the protein CASIRGLAETLLAKNIQYF.

The genes are TRBV6-5 and TRBJ1-3; D ambiguous. The germline V and J ends were trimmed by 7 bases and 0 bases, with 10 bases remaining between them. Germline CDR1 MNHEY, CDR2 SVGAGI. This CDR3 contains 14 residues. The CDR3 DNA is TGTGCCAGCATGAGCAGGAACTCTGGAAACACCATATATTTT. Translation: CASMSRNSGNTIYF.

The rearrangement joins TRBV7-9 to TRBJ2-7; possible D gene TRBD1, 5 bases. V was pared by 4 bases and J by 2 bases, with 18 bases between. The CDR3 loop spans 16 amino acids. CDR1 and CDR2 (germline): SEHNR, FQNEAQ (reference sequence). The CDR3: CASSSWGRGDTYEQYF. Here the CDR3 DNA reads TGTGCCAGCAGCTCCTGGGGAAGGGGTGACACCTACGAGCAGTACTTC. Full variable domain (rest looked up from reference TRBV7-9 and TRBJ2-7): DTGVSQNPRHKITKRGQNVTFRCDPISEHNRLYWYRQTLGQGPEFLTYFQNEAQLEKSRLLSDRFSAERPKGSFSTLEIQRTEQGDSAMYLCASSSWGRGDTYEQYFGPGTRLTVT.

The V call is TRBV28, the J call TRBJ1-5, with 8 bases lining up with TRBD1. The CDR3 sequence is 16 residues long. V lost 10 bases to trimming and J lost 1 base; unmatched junction nucleotides: 12. CDR1 is MDHEN and CDR2 is SYDVKM in the germline V gene. In nucleotides, the CDR3 is TGTGCCACCTTGCCCAGGGGGCGCGGAAGCAATCAGCCCCAGCATTTT. Translated, it gives CATLPRGRGSNQPQHF.

CDR3 coding DNA: TGTGCCAGCAGTTTATTAGCGGGGGCTAATGAAAAACTGTTTTTT. Translating it yields CASSLLAGANEKLFF. The chain employs TRBV28 and TRBJ1-4; maybe TRBD1 (5 bases). This CDR3 is 15 amino acids long. Germline V lookup: CDR1 MDHEN, CDR2 SYDVKM. V lost 1 base and J 3 bases, leaving 9 bases between the germline ends.

This clone was observed a few times. V and J are TRBV9 and TRBJ2-6; D possibly corresponds to TRBD2 (5 bases). V gave up 0 bases and J gave up 4 bases, with 8 bases separating them. The CDR3 is 15 amino acids. Per the germline V gene, CDR1 is SGDLS and CDR2 is YYNGEE. In nucleotides, the CDR3 is TGTGCCAGCAGCGTAGGAGGGTTCGGGGCCAACGTCCTGACTTTC. Protein sequence: CASSVGGFGANVLTF.

The chain is built from TRBV6-2 or TRBV6-3 and TRBJ1-2; tentative D call: TRBD1 (6 bases). V shed 3 bases and J shed 5 bases, with 16 bases lying between them. The CDR3 runs 15 residues. Germline values: CDR1 MNHEY, CDR2 SVGEGT. The DNA for the CDR3 is TGTGCCAGCAGTTATCGCCCAGGGGCGGGTTATGGCTACACCTTC. Translation gives CASSYRPGAGYGYTF.

The V gene is TRBV25-1, the J gene TRBJ1-2; TRBD1 might be the D (6 bases). The CDR3 is 12 residues long. CDR1 and CDR2 from the germline V gene are MGHDK and SYGVNS. Trimming took 6 bases from V and 4 from J, leaving 9 bases between them. The CDR3 sequence is CASRKDSYGYTF. The CDR3 DNA sequence: TGTGCCAGCAGGAAGGACAGCTATGGCTACACCTTC.

The CDR3 DNA reads TGTGCCAGCAGCGTAGATTCCAGCCAAGAGACCCAGTACTTC. Translated, it gives CASSVDSSQETQYF. This sequence joins TRBV9 and TRBJ2-5; D gene uncertain. This CDR3 comprises 14 residues. Germline CDR1 is SGDLS and CDR2 is YYNGEE. V lost 0 bases, J lost 1 base, and 7 bases lay in between.

J is TRBJ2-1 and V is TRBV11-2; 10 bases line up with TRBD2. J gave up 7 bases and V 5 bases, and 8 bases lay outside the gene matches. CDR1 and CDR2 (germline): SGHAT, FQNNGV. The CDR3 is 15 amino acids. CDR3 nucleotides: TGTGCCAGCAGCCCAAGGACTAGCGGAAATAATGAGCAGTTCTTC. Translation gives CASSPRTSGNNEQFF.

The chain joins TRBV18 to TRBJ2-7; 10 positions agree with TRBD1. Germline V gives CDR1 KGHSH, CDR2 LQKENI. With V trimmed by 3 bases and J by 6 bases, 8 bases remained unmatched. The CDR3 sequence is 15 residues long. The DNA of the CDR3 is TGTGCCAGCTCACCCCGGACAGGGGGAGGTGGCGAGCAGTACTTC. Its protein is CASSPRTGGGGEQYF. Looking up the rest from reference TRBV18 and TRBJ2-7 gives the full variable domain: NAGVMQNPRHLVRRRGQEARLRCSPMKGHSHVYWYRQLPEEGLKFMVYLQKENIIDESGMPKERFSAEFPKEGPSILRIQQVVRGDSAAYFCASSPRTGGGGEQYFGPGTRLTVT.

The chain couples TRBV4-1 to TRBJ1-2; maybe TRBD1 (5 bases). The V and J ends lost 3 bases and 7 bases respectively, with 15 bases between them. There are 14 residues in the CDR3. Germline lookup yields CDR1 MGHRA and CDR2 YSYEKL. CDR3 protein: CASSQTDSTLGYTF. The CDR3 region has the DNA TGCGCCAGCAGCCAGACAGATTCCACCCTTGGCTACACCTTC.

V gene TRBV30 combines with J gene TRBJ1-2, with 7 nucleotides matching TRBD1. The germline CDR1 and CDR2 sequences are GTSNPN and SVGIG (reference sequence). The CDR3 runs to 14 residues. Trimming cost V 3 bases and J 4 bases; bases outside gene matches: 8. This CDR3 is CAWRIPGGSYGYTF. CDR3 bases: TGTGCCTGGAGAATCCCAGGGGGATCCTATGGCTACACCTTC.

The chain couples TRBV18 to TRBJ1-5; 9 positions match TRBD1. Germline CDR1 reads KGHSH; CDR2 reads LQKENI. The J segment lost 6 bases and the V segment lost 5 bases, leaving 2 bases of the junction unmatched. The CDR3 covers 13 residues. The CDR3 DNA is TGTGCCAGCTCAGGGGACAGGGCTCAGCCCCAGCATTTT. Translating it yields CASSGDRAQPQHF.

This chain joins TRBV5-1 and TRBJ1-4; 7 bases align to TRBD1. Trimming at V came to 3 bases and at J to 8 bases, leaving 13 bases not matched to a gene. In germline, CDR1 is SGHRS, CDR2 YFSETQ. This CDR3 has 16 amino acids. The CDR3 nucleotides are TGCGCCAGCAGCTCGGGACAGATAATGATGGGGGAAAAACTGTTTTTT. It codes for CASSSGQIMMGEKLFF.

The chain combines TRBV7-2 with TRBJ1-2; D remains unclear. The V gene lost 1 base and the J gene lost 8 bases, with 11 bases spanning the gap. The CDR3 loop spans 13 amino acids. Per the germline V gene, CDR1 is SGHTA and CDR2 is FQGNSA. CDR3 residues: CASSLEVVSGYTF. CDR3 bases: TGTGCCAGCAGCTTAGAGGTGGTTAGCGGCTACACCTTC.